Below are 6 T cell receptor beta chains sequenced from a single sample in a study of shared clonotypes between healthy human individuals. Assay: immunoSEQ multiplex PCR; the TCRdb copy retains only in-frame clones and omits some. Among 2 million to 2.5 million clones listed, 80% to 95% were seen once. Sequencing was carried out using naive CD4+ T cells from PBMCs. Specified subset: CD45RA+ positively selected. The receptors come from a man between 18 and 29 years old in good health. Some clones in this sample may be carry-over from other donors' samples.

The chain carries TRBV4-3 and TRBJ2-3, with TRBD2 matching 10 bases. The CDR3 consists of 17 residues. Germline V gene lookup returns CDR1 LGHNA and CDR2 YSLEER. Trimming removed 1 base from V and 1 base from J; junction bases left unmatched: 5. CDR3 sequence (DNA): TGCGCCAGCAGCCAAGGACCCCTAGCGGGAGGCACAGATACGCAGTATTTT. Its protein is CASSQGPLAGGTDTQYF.

Turning to this clone: The sample contains more than one DNA sequence encoding this CDR3. The chain uses TRBV6-5 and TRBJ1-1, with D uncertain. Germline values: CDR1 MNHEY, CDR2 SVGAGI. The CDR3 loop spans 13 amino acids. V dropped 0 bases and J dropped 3 bases, with 5 bases sitting between them. The CDR3 region has the DNA TGTGCCAGCAGTTACTCGCCAGACACTGAAGCTTTCTTT. Residues: CASSYSPDTEAFF.

The table lists this clone with a count of one. The chain joins TRBV6-6 to TRBJ2-1; 9 bases are shared with TRBD1. The CDR3 runs to 15 residues. The germline gives CDR1 MNHNY, CDR2 SVGAGI (reference sequence). Trimming removed 6 bases from V and 9 bases from J; junction bases left unmatched: 12. The CDR3 bases are TGTGCCAGCAGGGGACCGGGACAGGGCATGGTTGAGCAGTTCTTC. Translation gives CASRGPGQGMVEQFF.

The chain uses TRBV5-1 and TRBJ1-2; D not resolved. The germline V gene encodes CDR1 SGHRS and CDR2 YFSETQ. V was pared by 0 bases and J by 10 bases, with 13 bases between. The CDR3 has 13 residues. The CDR3 is CASSLGAGLDYTF. CDR3 nucleotide sequence: TGCGCCAGCAGCTTGGGGGCCGGGCTTGACTACACCTTC.

This rearrangement joins TRBV28 to TRBJ2-7; 9 bases are shared with TRBD1. The CDR3 has 16 residues. The germline CDR1 and CDR2 sequences are MDHEN and SYDVKM. Trimming cost V 5 bases and J 1 base; bases outside gene matches: 9. The CDR3 region is CASSLNTGTGSYEQYF. The CDR3 DNA sequence: TGTGCCAGCAGTCTAAATACCGGGACAGGGTCCTACGAGCAGTACTTC.

V is TRBV5-5 and J is TRBJ2-2, with a possible D match to TRBD1 (5 bases). The V and J ends lost 4 bases and 1 base respectively, with 14 bases between them. CDR3 length equals 16 residues. Germline CDR1 reads SGHKS; CDR2 reads YYEKEE (reference sequence). The CDR3 sequence is CASSISTDMNTGELFF. CDR3 coding DNA: TGTGCCAGCAGCATTTCGACAGACATGAACACCGGGGAGCTGTTTTTT. Full variable domain (outside the CDR3, taken from reference TRBV5-5 and TRBJ2-2): DAGVTQSPTHLIKTRGQQVTLRCSPISGHKSVSWYQQVLGQGPQFIFQYYEKEERGRGNFPDRFSARQFPNYSSELNVNALLLGDSALYLCASSISTDMNTGELFFGEGSRLTVL.